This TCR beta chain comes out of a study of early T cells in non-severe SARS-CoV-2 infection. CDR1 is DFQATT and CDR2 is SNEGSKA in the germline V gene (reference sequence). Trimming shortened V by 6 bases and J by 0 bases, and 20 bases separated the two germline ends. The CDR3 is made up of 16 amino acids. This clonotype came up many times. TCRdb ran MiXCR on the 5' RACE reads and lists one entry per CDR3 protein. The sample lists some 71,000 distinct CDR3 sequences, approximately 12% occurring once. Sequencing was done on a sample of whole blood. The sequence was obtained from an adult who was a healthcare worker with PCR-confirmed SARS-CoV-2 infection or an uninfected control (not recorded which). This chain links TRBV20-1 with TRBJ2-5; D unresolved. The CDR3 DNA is TGCAGTGCCATTCAGGTTGAGAACTGGTACCAAGAGACCCAGTACTTC. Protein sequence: CSAIQVENWYQETQYF.